The 3 T cell receptor beta chains given below trace back to one sample, sequenced in a study of blood T cell repertoires in COVID-19. Produced via immunoSEQ multiplex PCR; TCRdb's table is partial and in-frame only. The table shows about 300,000 clones, with about 85% occurring only once. Sequences were obtained from PBMCs or T cells enriched from blood (not recorded which). Receptor source: a woman aged 25 to 39 who had recovered from COVID-19.

This chain uses TRBV27 with TRBJ1-6, with a tentative D call TRBD1 (5 bases). Germline V CDR1 and CDR2: MNHEY, SMNVEV (reference sequence). This CDR3 has 13 residues. Deletions cut 0 bases from V and 8 bases from J, with 5 bases between. The CDR3 nucleotides read TGTGCCAGCAGTTTATCCAGGGATTCACCCCTCCACTTT. It specifies CASSLSRDSPLHF.

CDR3 nucleotides: TGTGCCAGCAGCACCGACAGTGGAAACACCATATATTTT. This sequence encodes CASSTDSGNTIYF. The J gene is TRBJ1-3, the V gene TRBV7-9; D is perhaps TRBD1 (5 bases). Germline CDR1 and CDR2: SEHNR and FQNEAQ (reference sequence). Trimming took 5 bases from V and 3 from J, leaving 8 bases between them. The CDR3 consists of 13 residues.

This clone appeared once. The chain has TRBV18 and TRBJ1-1; 8 nucleotides agree with TRBD1. The germline gives CDR1 KGHSH, CDR2 LQKENI. The V gene end was trimmed by 4 bases and the J gene end by 0 bases; junction bases not matched to a gene: 4. The CDR3 runs to 15 residues. The chain's CDR3 is CASSRTDRVNTEAFF. CDR3 nucleotide sequence: TGTGCCAGCTCACGAACGGACAGGGTGAACACTGAAGCTTTCTTT.